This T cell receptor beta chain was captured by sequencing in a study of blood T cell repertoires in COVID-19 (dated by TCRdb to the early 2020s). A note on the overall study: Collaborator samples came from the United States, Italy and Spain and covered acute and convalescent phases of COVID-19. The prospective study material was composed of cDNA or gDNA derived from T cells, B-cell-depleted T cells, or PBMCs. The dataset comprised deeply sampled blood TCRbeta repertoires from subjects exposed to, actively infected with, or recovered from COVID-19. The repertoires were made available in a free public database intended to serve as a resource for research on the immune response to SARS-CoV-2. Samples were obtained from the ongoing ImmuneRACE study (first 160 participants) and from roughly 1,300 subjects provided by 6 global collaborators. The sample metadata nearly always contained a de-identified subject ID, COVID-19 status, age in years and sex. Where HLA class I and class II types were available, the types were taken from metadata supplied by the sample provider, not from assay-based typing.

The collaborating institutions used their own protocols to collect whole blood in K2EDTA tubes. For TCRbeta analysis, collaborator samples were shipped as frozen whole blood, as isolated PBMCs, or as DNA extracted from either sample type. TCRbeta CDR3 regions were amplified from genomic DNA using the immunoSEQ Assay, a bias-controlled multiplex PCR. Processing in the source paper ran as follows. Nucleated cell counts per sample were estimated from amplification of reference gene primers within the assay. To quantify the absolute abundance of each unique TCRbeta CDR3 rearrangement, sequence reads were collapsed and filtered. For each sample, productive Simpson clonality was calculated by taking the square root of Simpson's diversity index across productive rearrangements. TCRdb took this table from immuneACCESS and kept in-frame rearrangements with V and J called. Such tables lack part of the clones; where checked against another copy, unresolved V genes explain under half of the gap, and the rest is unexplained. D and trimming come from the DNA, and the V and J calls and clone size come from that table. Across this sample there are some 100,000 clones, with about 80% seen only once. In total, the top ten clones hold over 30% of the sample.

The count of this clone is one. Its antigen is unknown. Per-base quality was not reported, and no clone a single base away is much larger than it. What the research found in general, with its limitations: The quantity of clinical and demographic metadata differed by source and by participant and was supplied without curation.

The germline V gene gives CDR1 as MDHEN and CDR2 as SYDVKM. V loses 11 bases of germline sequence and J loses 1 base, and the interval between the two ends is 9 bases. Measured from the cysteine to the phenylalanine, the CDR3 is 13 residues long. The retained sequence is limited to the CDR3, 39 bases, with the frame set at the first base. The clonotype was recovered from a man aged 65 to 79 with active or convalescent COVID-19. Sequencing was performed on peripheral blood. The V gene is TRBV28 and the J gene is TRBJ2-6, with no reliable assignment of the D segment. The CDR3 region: CASSGSGANVLTF. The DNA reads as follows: TGTGCCTCCTCGGGTTCTGGGGCCAACGTCCTGACTTTC.